These 15 T cell receptor beta chains were all obtained from the same sample, sequenced in a study of shared clonotypes between healthy human individuals. The protocol was immunoSEQ multiplex PCR, while the TCRdb copy is restricted to in-frame clones and leaves out a portion. The repertoire holds around 370,000 clones, with just over 95% as singletons. Sequenced material: memory CD8+ T cells sorted from blood. Noted subset: CD45RO+ cells pooled with CCR7-negative TemRA cells. Receptors originate from a man aged 30 to 45 in good health.

The V and J genes are TRBV27 and TRBJ2-2; 7 bases align to TRBD1. With 6 bases clipped from V and 2 bases from J, the junction kept 9 bases outside the gene matches. CDR3 length: 16 residues. Germline CDR1 is MNHEY and CDR2 is SMNVEV (reference sequence). CDR3 protein: CASRAPTGRNTGELFF. CDR3 nucleotide sequence: TGTGCCAGCAGGGCCCCGACAGGGAGAAACACCGGGGAGCTGTTTTTT.

The chain uses TRBV7-2 and TRBJ2-3; D gene ambiguous. Trimming took 5 bases from V and 2 from J, leaving 20 bases between them. The CDR3 loop spans 17 amino acids. Germline V gene sequence: CDR1 SGHTA, CDR2 FQGNSA. The CDR3 is CASSVRLSQTITDTQYF. The CDR3 coding sequence is TGTGCCAGCAGCGTGCGACTTAGCCAAACCATCACAGATACGCAGTATTTT.

This sequence joins TRBV18 and TRBJ2-1; 7 bases line up with TRBD2. Germline CDR1 and CDR2: KGHSH and LQKENI. This CDR3 has 14 residues. The junction had 9 bases not matched to a gene; V was cut back by 6 bases and J by 7 bases. In DNA, the CDR3 is TGTGCCAGCTCCCCCGGGACTATGGGTAATGAGCAGTTCTTC. Its protein is CASSPGTMGNEQFF. Drawing the rest from reference TRBV18 and TRBJ2-1, the complete variable domain is NAGVMQNPRHLVRRRGQEARLRCSPMKGHSHVYWYRQLPEEGLKFMVYLQKENIIDESGMPKERFSAEFPKEGPSILRIQQVVRGDSAAYFCASSPGTMGNEQFFGPGTRLTVL.

The chain is built from TRBV30 and TRBJ1-1; the match to TRBD1 covers 11 bases. The CDR3 is made up of 12 amino acids. The trim removed 8 bases at V and 1 base at J, leaving 0 bases unmatched. Per the germline V gene, CDR1 is GTSNPN and CDR2 is SVGIG (reference sequence). CDR3 sequence reads: CAGQGANTEAFF. The CDR3 DNA reads TGTGCCGGACAGGGGGCGAACACTGAAGCTTTCTTT.

CDR3 DNA sequence: TGTGCCAGCAGCTTGACTAGCGGCTACAATGAGCAGTTCTTC. Translating it yields CASSLTSGYNEQFF. This chain links TRBV7-6 with TRBJ2-1, with 9 bases lining up with TRBD2. The germline gives CDR1 SGHVS, CDR2 FNYEAQ. Germline trimming cut 3 bases from V and 3 bases from J; bases unmatched to any gene: 0. The CDR3 loop spans 14 amino acids.

This clone was recorded only once. This chain uses TRBV28 with TRBJ2-1; D is possibly TRBD1 (5 bases). V gave up 7 bases and J gave up 3 bases, with 16 bases separating them. The CDR3 extends over 15 amino acids. Germline lookup yields CDR1 MDHEN and CDR2 SYDVKM. CDR3 residues: CASIPRTRSYNEQFF. The CDR3 nucleotides read TGTGCCAGCATCCCCCGGACACGGAGCTACAATGAGCAGTTCTTC.

This rearrangement joins TRBV27 to TRBJ2-1; D possibly corresponds to TRBD2 (5 bases). Trimming cost V 2 bases and J 5 bases, with 7 bases left between them. CDR3 size: 13 residues. CDR1 and CDR2 (germline): MNHEY, SMNVEV (reference sequence). CDR3 sequence reads: CASSLRADNEQFF. DNA of the CDR3: TGTGCCAGCAGTTTACGAGCGGACAATGAGCAGTTCTTC.

This chain connects TRBV28 to TRBJ2-7; D is unresolved. CDR1 is MDHEN and CDR2 is SYDVKM in the germline V gene. The CDR3 is 14 amino acids. V was pared by 2 bases and J by 6 bases, with 14 bases between. The CDR3 sequence: CASSLAGRAPEQYF. As DNA, the CDR3 is TGTGCCAGCAGTTTAGCCGGGCGTGCCCCCGAGCAGTACTTC.

Concerning this clone: Other DNA sequences within the sample encode an identical CDR3. This rearrangement joins TRBV4-1 to TRBJ1-5, with D uncertain. This CDR3 has 14 residues. The germline V and J ends were trimmed by 1 base and 1 base, with 5 bases remaining between them. From germline, CDR1 is MGHRA and CDR2 YSYEKL. CDR3 nucleotides: TGCGCCAGCAGCCAAGCCGGGAGCAATCAGCCCCAGCATTTT. Its translation is CASSQAGSNQPQHF.

The genes are TRBV28 and TRBJ2-7; no clear D. This CDR3 comprises 13 residues. V was pared by 2 bases and J by 7 bases, with 12 bases between. Germline V CDR1 and CDR2: MDHEN, SYDVKM. The chain's CDR3 is CASSLSTPWEQYF. CDR3 nucleotide sequence: TGTGCCAGCAGTTTAAGTACCCCCTGGGAGCAGTACTTC. The whole variable domain, filled in from reference TRBV28 and TRBJ2-7, reads DVKVTQSSRYLVKRTGEKVFLECVQDMDHENMFWYRQDPGLGLRLIYFSYDVKMKEKGDIPEGYSVSREKKERFSLILESASTNQTSMYLCASSLSTPWEQYFGPGTRLTVT.

The chain uses TRBV4-2 and TRBJ2-7, with 13 nucleotides matching TRBD2. V was clipped by 4 bases and J by 5 bases; unmatched bases: 11. This CDR3 spans 17 amino acids. CDR1 and CDR2 (germline): LGHNA, YNFKEQ. The CDR3 protein is CASSLKPGTSGNHEQYF. The DNA for the CDR3 is TGTGCCAGCAGCCTAAAACCAGGGACTAGCGGGAACCACGAGCAGTACTTC.

V is TRBV15 and J is TRBJ2-5, with 7 positions matching TRBD2. This CDR3 has 13 amino acids. Germline V gene data show CDR1 as LNHNV and CDR2 as YYDKDF (reference sequence). The V segment lost 0 bases and the J segment 8 bases; nucleotides outside the gene matches: 3. CDR3 loop: CATSRDWEGTQYF. The CDR3 bases are TGTGCCACCAGCAGAGATTGGGAGGGAACCCAGTACTTC.

CDR3 region: CASSSKMRDSGNTIYF. In DNA form, the CDR3 reads TGTGCCAGCAGCTCTAAAATGCGAGACTCTGGAAACACCATATATTTT. V and J are TRBV7-9 and TRBJ1-3; D gene ambiguous. V was shortened by 4 bases and J by 0 bases, with 13 bases between the two germline ends. Germline CDR1 SEHNR, CDR2 FQNEAQ (reference sequence). The CDR3 loop spans 16 amino acids.

The rearrangement uses TRBV28 and TRBJ1-5; maybe TRBD1 (5 bases). The CDR3 consists of 13 residues. Germline assignment: CDR1 MDHEN and CDR2 SYDVKM. Trimming took off 2 bases at V and 6 bases at J, with 8 bases between the two ends. The CDR3 DNA is TGTGCCAGCAGTTTACGGGACTTTCAGCCCCAGCATTTT. Its translation is CASSLRDFQPQHF.

The V and J genes are TRBV18 and TRBJ2-1; 9 nucleotides agree with TRBD2. V shed 0 bases and J 6 bases; nucleotides not matched to a gene: 3. This CDR3 is 15 amino acids long. Germline CDR1 is KGHSH and CDR2 is LQKENI. In DNA, the CDR3 is TGTGCCAGCTCACCACCAGCGGGAGGTGTCAATGAGCAGTTCTTC. Its protein is CASSPPAGGVNEQFF.